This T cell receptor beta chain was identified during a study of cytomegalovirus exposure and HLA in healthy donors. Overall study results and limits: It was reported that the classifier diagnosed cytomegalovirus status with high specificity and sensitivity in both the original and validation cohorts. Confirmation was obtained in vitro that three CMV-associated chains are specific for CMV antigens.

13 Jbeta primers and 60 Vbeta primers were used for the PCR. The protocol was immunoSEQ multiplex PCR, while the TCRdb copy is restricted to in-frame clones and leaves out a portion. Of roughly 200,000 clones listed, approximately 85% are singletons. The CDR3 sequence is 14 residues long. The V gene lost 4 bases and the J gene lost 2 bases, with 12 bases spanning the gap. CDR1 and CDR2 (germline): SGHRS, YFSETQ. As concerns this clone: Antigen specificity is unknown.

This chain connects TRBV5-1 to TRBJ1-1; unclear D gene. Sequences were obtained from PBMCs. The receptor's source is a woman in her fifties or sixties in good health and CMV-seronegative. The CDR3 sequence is CASSPSEANTEAFF. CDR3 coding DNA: TGCGCCAGCAGCCCCTCCGAGGCAAACACTGAAGCTTTCTTT.